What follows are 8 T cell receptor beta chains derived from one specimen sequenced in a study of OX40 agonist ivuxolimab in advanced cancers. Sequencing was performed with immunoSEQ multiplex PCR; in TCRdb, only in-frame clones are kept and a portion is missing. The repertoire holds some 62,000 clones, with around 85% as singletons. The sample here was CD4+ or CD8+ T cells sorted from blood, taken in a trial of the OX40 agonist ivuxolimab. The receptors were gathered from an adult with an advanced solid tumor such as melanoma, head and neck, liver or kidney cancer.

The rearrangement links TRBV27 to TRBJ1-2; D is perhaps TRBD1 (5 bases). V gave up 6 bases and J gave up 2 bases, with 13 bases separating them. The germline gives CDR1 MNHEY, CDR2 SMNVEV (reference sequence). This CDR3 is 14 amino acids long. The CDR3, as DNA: TGTGCCAGCAGCAACCCGGACACCAACTATGGCTACACCTTC. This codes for CASSNPDTNYGYTF.

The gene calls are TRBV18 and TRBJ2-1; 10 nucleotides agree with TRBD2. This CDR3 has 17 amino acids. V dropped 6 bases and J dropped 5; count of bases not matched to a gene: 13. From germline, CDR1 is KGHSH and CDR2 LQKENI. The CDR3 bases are TGTGCCAGCTCCCTATACCCTACTAGCGGGAAAGACAATGAGCAGTTCTTC. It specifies CASSLYPTSGKDNEQFF.

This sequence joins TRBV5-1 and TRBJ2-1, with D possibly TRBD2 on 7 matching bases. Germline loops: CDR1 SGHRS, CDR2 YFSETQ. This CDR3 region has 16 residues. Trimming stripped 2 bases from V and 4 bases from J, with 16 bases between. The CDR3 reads CASSFAVGGRYNEQFF. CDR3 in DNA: TGCGCCAGCAGCTTTGCTGTCGGGGGGCGTTACAATGAGCAGTTCTTC. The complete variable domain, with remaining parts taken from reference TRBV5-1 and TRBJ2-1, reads KAGVTQTPRYLIKTRGQQVTLSCSPISGHRSVSWYQQTPGQGLQFLFEYFSETQRNKGNFPGRFSGRQFSNSRSEMNVSTLELGDSALYLCASSFAVGGRYNEQFFGPGTRLTVL.

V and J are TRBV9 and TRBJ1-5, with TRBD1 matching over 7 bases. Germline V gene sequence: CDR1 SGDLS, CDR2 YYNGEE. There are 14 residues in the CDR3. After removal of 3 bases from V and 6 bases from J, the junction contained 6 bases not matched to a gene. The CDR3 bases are TGTGCCAGCAGCGCAACAGGGGATGGTCAGCCCCAGCATTTT. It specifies CASSATGDGQPQHF.

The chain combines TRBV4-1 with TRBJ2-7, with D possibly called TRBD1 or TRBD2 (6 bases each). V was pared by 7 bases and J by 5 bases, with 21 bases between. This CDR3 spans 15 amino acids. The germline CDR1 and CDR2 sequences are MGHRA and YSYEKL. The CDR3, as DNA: TGCGCCAGCAAGGGAGAGGGGGGCTTTTTCGACGAGCAGTACTTC. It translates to CASKGEGGFFDEQYF.

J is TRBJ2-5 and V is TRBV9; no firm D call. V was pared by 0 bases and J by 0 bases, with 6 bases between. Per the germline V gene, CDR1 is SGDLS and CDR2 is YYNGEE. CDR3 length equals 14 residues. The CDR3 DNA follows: TGTGCCAGCAGCGTAGACACAAACCAAGAGACCCAGTACTTC. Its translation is CASSVDTNQETQYF.

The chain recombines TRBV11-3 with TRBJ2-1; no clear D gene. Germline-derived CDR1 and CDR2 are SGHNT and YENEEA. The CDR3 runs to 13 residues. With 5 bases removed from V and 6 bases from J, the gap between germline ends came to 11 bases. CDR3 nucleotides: TGTGCCAGCAGCGCCGGACGCCGCAATGAGCAGTTCTTC. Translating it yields CASSAGRRNEQFF.

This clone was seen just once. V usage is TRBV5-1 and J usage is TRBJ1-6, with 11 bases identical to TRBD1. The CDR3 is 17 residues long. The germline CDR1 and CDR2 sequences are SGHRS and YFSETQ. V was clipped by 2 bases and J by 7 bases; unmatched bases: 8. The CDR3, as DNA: TGCGCCAGCAGCTTCGGGACAGGGGGTTTGTGGAATTCACCCCTCCACTTT. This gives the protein CASSFGTGGLWNSPLHF.